Listed here are 14 T cell receptor beta chains from one sample, sequenced in a study of T cell responses to AZD1222 COVID-19 vaccine. Generated by immunoSEQ multiplex PCR, the TCRdb table keeps only in-frame clones and is missing some. Here the sample spans 150,000 or so clones, around 92% being singletons. The specimen comprised peripheral blood, sampled 28 days after the second AZD1222 dose. The receptors originated from an adult who received the AZD1222 COVID-19 vaccine.

J is TRBJ2-3 and V is TRBV28; 7 nucleotides align to TRBD2. The CDR3 is 15 amino acids. CDR1 and CDR2 from the germline V gene are MDHEN and SYDVKM. V was clipped by 1 base and J by 5 bases; unmatched bases: 6. CDR3 nucleotide sequence: TGTGCCAGCAGTTTATTCGAGCGGGGTGTAGATACGCAGTATTTT. As protein: CASSLFERGVDTQYF.

This clone was counted a few times. This rearrangement joins TRBV12-1 to TRBJ2-7; the table gives TRBD2 as D, unverified against the DNA. TRBV12-1 is deemed a pseudogene. CDR3 length equals 13 residues. CDR3 nucleotides: TGTGCCAGCAGCTCCCTACCTGCCTACGAGCAGTACTTC. It encodes CASSSLPAYEQYF.

The gene calls are TRBV7-9 and TRBJ1-1; perhaps TRBD1 as D (5 bases). Germline V gene data show CDR1 as SEHNR and CDR2 as FQNEAQ (reference sequence). CDR3 length: 14 amino acids. The V and J ends lost 2 bases and 1 base respectively, with 8 bases between them. The CDR3 reads CASSLQTANTEAFF. The DNA of the CDR3 is TGTGCCAGCAGCTTACAGACAGCGAACACTGAAGCTTTCTTT.

The J gene is TRBJ2-7, the V gene TRBV15, with D tentatively TRBD2 (6 bases). Germline V CDR1 and CDR2: LNHNV, YYDKDF (reference sequence). The V gene lost 5 bases and the J gene lost 5 bases, with 13 bases spanning the gap. This CDR3 is built from 13 residues. The CDR3 protein is CATSPAGIDEQYF. The CDR3 DNA reads as TGTGCCACCAGCCCCGCGGGGATCGACGAGCAGTACTTC. Variable domain in full (rest from reference TRBV15 and TRBJ2-7): DAMVIQNPRYQVTQFGKPVTLSCSQTLNHNVMYWYQQKSSQAPKLLFHYYDKDFNNEADTPDNFQSRRPNTSFCFLDIRSPGLGDTAMYLCATSPAGIDEQYFGPGTRLTVT.

This chain connects TRBV15 to TRBJ1-2; 9 nucleotides line up with TRBD1. Germline V lookup: CDR1 LNHNV, CDR2 YYDKDF (reference sequence). The CDR3 is made up of 15 amino acids. With V trimmed by 4 bases and J by 3 bases, 6 bases remained unmatched. This CDR3 is CATSNGTGIYYGYTF. The DNA of the CDR3 is TGTGCCACCAGCAATGGGACAGGGATTTACTATGGCTACACCTTC.

This clone was detected only a few times. The chain recombines TRBV19 with TRBJ2-1, with a possible D match to TRBD1 (5 bases). V lost 1 base and J 0 bases, leaving 13 bases between the germline ends. Germline V gene lookup returns CDR1 LNHDA and CDR2 SQIVND (reference sequence). CDR3 length equals 17 residues. As DNA, the CDR3 is TGTGCCAGTAGTATAGCTTTTTACAGGAGCTCCTACAATGAGCAGTTCTTC. It encodes CASSIAFYRSSYNEQFF.

This rearrangement joins TRBV19 to TRBJ1-1; D is uncertain. The CDR3 loop spans 12 amino acids. CDR1 and CDR2 from the germline V gene are LNHDA and SQIVND (reference sequence). V shed 4 bases and J shed 10 bases, with 13 bases lying between them. CDR3 in amino acids: CASSTPMGAAFF. The CDR3 DNA reads as TGTGCCAGTAGTACCCCAATGGGTGCAGCTTTCTTT.

The gene calls are TRBV19 and TRBJ1-3; tentative D call: TRBD1 (5 bases). There are 14 residues in the CDR3. V was shortened by 5 bases and J by 0 bases, with 8 bases between the two germline ends. The germline V gene has CDR1 LNHDA and CDR2 SQIVND (reference sequence). In DNA, the CDR3 is TGTGCCAGTAGTTCGACAGTCTCTGGAAACACCATATATTTT. Its protein product is CASSSTVSGNTIYF. Based on the CDR3 plus reference TRBV19 and TRBJ1-3, the full variable domain is DGGITQSPKYLFRKEGQNVTLSCEQNLNHDAMYWYRQDPGQGLRLIYYSQIVNDFQKGDIAEGYSVSREKKESFPLTVTSAQKNPTAFYLCASSSTVSGNTIYFGEGSWLTVV.

V is TRBV5-8 and J is TRBJ2-7; 7 bases agree with TRBD1. Germline values: CDR1 SGHTS, CDR2 YDEGEE. This CDR3 has 14 residues. V was clipped by 4 bases and J by 4 bases; unmatched bases: 8. The CDR3 bases are TGTGCCAGCAGCCTTACCGGGACAGTTTACGAGCAGTACTTC. Protein: CASSLTGTVYEQYF.

The J gene is TRBJ2-5, the V gene TRBV18; D gene uncertain. Trimming took 5 bases from V and 1 from J, leaving 5 bases between them. This CDR3 has 12 residues. Germline CDR1 KGHSH, CDR2 LQKENI. The CDR3 spells CASSASQETQYF. The CDR3 DNA reads as TGTGCCAGCTCAGCAAGCCAAGAGACCCAGTACTTC.

V and J are TRBV2 and TRBJ1-1; D gene unclear. Germline V gene lookup returns CDR1 SNHLY and CDR2 FYNNEI. Trimming pared 3 bases from V and 0 bases from J, leaving 8 bases between. This CDR3 is 14 amino acids long. In DNA form, the CDR3 reads TGTGCCAGCAGTGAGAACCTTATGAACACTGAAGCTTTCTTT. Translation: CASSENLMNTEAFF.

This clone appeared once. The gene calls are TRBV4-3 and TRBJ1-4; D might be TRBD1 (6 bases). This CDR3 is built from 13 residues. CDR1 and CDR2 (germline): LGHNA, YSLEER. Trimming left V 4 bases short and J 6 bases short, with 9 bases between. This CDR3 reads CASSLQGYEKLFF. Written as DNA, the CDR3 is TGCGCCAGCAGCCTACAGGGATATGAAAAACTGTTTTTT.

The chain combines TRBV28 with TRBJ1-3, with D hard to call. This CDR3 has 13 amino acids. Per germline, CDR1 MDHEN and CDR2 SYDVKM. With 3 bases removed from V and 4 bases from J, the gap between germline ends came to 7 bases. CDR3 sequence (DNA): TGTGCCAGCAGTTTTCCTGAGGGAAACACCATATATTTT. Its translation: CASSFPEGNTIYF.

The chain is built from TRBV28 and TRBJ1-4, with D hard to call. Trimming left V 4 bases short and J 8 bases short, with 5 bases between. The CDR3 spans 11 residues. Germline V lookup: CDR1 MDHEN, CDR2 SYDVKM. The CDR3: CASSSPEKLFF. The CDR3 nucleotides are TGTGCCAGCAGTTCCCCCGAAAAACTGTTTTTT.